One and the same sample provided the 2 T cell receptor beta chains below, sequenced in a study of early T cells in non-severe SARS-CoV-2 infection. TCRdb re-called the 5' RACE reads through MiXCR, storing one row per CDR3 protein. Among tens of thousands of distinct CDR3 sequences listed, 5% to 6% were seen once. Sequenced material: whole blood. The receptors come from an adult who was a healthcare worker with PCR-confirmed SARS-CoV-2 infection or an uninfected control (not recorded which).

The V call is TRBV29-1, the J call TRBJ2-7; D tentatively fits TRBD1 or TRBD2 (6 bases each). The germline V gene has CDR1 SQVTM and CDR2 ANQGSEA. The CDR3 is 13 amino acids. Trimming shortened V by 4 bases and J by 7 bases, and 17 bases separated the two germline ends. The CDR3 DNA reads as TGCAGCGTTGCTCCGGGTGGCGGGACAGAGCAGTACTTC. This encodes CSVAPGGGTEQYF.

In its sample, this clonotype was seen many times. The CDR3 nucleotides are TGTGCCAGCAGCTGGGGGGGAGGAGAGACCCAGTACTTC. It encodes CASSWGGGETQYF. This chain uses TRBV27 with TRBJ2-5; 7 nucleotides match TRBD2. J lost 4 bases, V lost 6 bases, and 5 bases had no gene match. The CDR3 loop spans 13 amino acids. Germline values: CDR1 MNHEY, CDR2 SMNVEV (reference sequence).